Shown below are 24 T cell receptor beta chains from a single sample sequenced in a study of blood T cell repertoires in COVID-19 (dated by TCRdb to the early 2020s). Library method: the immunoSEQ multiplex PCR assay. As stored in TCRdb, this immuneACCESS dataset retains in-frame rearrangements with V and J assigned. A fraction of the clones does not appear; measured against another copy, unresolved V genes explain less than half of the discrepancy, and the remainder lacks a known reason. The sample table holds about 53,000 clones, of which 80% to 90% were seen once. Of the sample, approximately 3.8% falls within the top ten clones. The sequenced sample was peripheral blood. These receptors were obtained from a man between 45 and 60 years old with acute or convalescent COVID-19.

V and J are TRBV30 and TRBJ2-2, with 7 bases fitting TRBD2. V lost 0 bases and J lost 4; bases outside the gene matches: 8. CDR1 GTSNPN and CDR2 SVGIG come from the germline V gene (reference sequence). This CDR3 comprises 16 residues. This CDR3 reads CAWSVQIGRFTGELFF. The CDR3 DNA reads TGTGCCTGGAGTGTACAGATCGGGAGGTTCACCGGGGAGCTGTTTTTT.

The rearrangement links TRBV12-5 to TRBJ2-3, with 9 bases fitting TRBD1. CDR1 and CDR2 from the germline V gene are LGHNT and FRNRAP. This CDR3 contains 15 residues. With 6 bases clipped from V and 3 bases from J, the junction kept 7 bases outside the gene matches. The CDR3 sequence: CASGRRDRETDTQYF. CDR3 bases: TGTGCTAGTGGGCGCCGGGACAGGGAAACAGATACGCAGTATTTT. The full variable domain, completed using reference TRBV12-5 and TRBJ2-3, is DARVTQTPRHKVTEMGQEVTMRCQPILGHNTVFWYRQTMMQGLELLAYFRNRAPLDDSGMPKDRFSAEMPDATLATLKIQPSEPRDSAVYFCASGRRDRETDTQYFGPGTRLTVL.

The V and J genes are TRBV5-1 and TRBJ2-7; TRBD2 agrees at 11 bases. Germline CDR1 reads SGHRS; CDR2 reads YFSETQ. The V and J ends lost 4 bases and 4 bases, in that order; junction bases with no gene match: 7. This CDR3 region has 15 residues. CDR3 nucleotides: TGCGCCAGCAGCCCCCAAGCTAGCGGGGGGTACGAGCAGTACTTC. It yields the protein CASSPQASGGYEQYF. The complete variable domain, with remaining parts taken from reference TRBV5-1 and TRBJ2-7, reads KAGVTQTPRYLIKTRGQQVTLSCSPISGHRSVSWYQQTPGQGLQFLFEYFSETQRNKGNFPGRFSGRQFSNSRSEMNVSTLELGDSALYLCASSPQASGGYEQYFGPGTRLTVT.

This clone was observed once. The J gene is TRBJ1-1, the V gene TRBV6-5, with 7 bases matching TRBD1. This CDR3 contains 15 residues. Unmatched junction bases numbered 11, after V lost 4 bases and J lost 6 bases. Per the germline V gene, CDR1 is MNHEY and CDR2 is SVGAGI. CDR3 region: CASSSPVTGLPEAFF. The CDR3 DNA sequence: TGTGCCAGCAGTTCCCCCGTGACAGGGCTTCCTGAAGCTTTCTTT.

The rearrangement links TRBV20-1 to TRBJ1-2; a possible D gene is TRBD1 (5 bases). The CDR3 extends over 12 amino acids. The V end was cut by 3 bases, the J end by 4 bases, with 9 bases between. Germline CDR1 DFQATT, CDR2 SNEGSKA (reference sequence). For the CDR3, the DNA is TGCAGTGCTAGTGGGGGGGTCTATGGCTACACCTTC. It encodes CSASGGVYGYTF.

The V gene is TRBV7-9, the J gene TRBJ2-7; a weak D match, TRBD2 (6 bases). Trimming stripped 2 bases from V and 2 bases from J, with 13 bases between. The germline gives CDR1 SEHNR, CDR2 FQNEAQ (reference sequence). This CDR3 is built from 15 residues. In DNA, the CDR3 is TGTGCCAGCAGCTTAAGTCGGGAGTCACCCTACGAGCAGTACTTC. This sequence encodes CASSLSRESPYEQYF. The full variable domain, completed using reference TRBV7-9 and TRBJ2-7, is DTGVSQNPRHKITKRGQNVTFRCDPISEHNRLYWYRQTLGQGPEFLTYFQNEAQLEKSRLLSDRFSAERPKGSFSTLEIQRTEQGDSAMYLCASSLSRESPYEQYFGPGTRLTVT.

This chain connects TRBV2 to TRBJ1-1; D gene uncertain. V gave up 5 bases and J gave up 1 base, with 8 bases separating them. The CDR3 runs 13 residues. From germline, CDR1 is SNHLY and CDR2 FYNNEI. CDR3 DNA: TGTGCCAGCAGTAGCGACCCGAACACTGAAGCTTTCTTT. It is translated as CASSSDPNTEAFF. Full variable domain (remainder filled in from reference TRBV2 and TRBJ1-1): EPEVTQTPSHQVTQMGQEVILRCVPISNHLYFYWYRQILGQKVEFLVSFYNNEISEKSEIFDDQFSVERPDGSNFTLKIRSTKLEDSAMYFCASSSDPNTEAFFGQGTRLTVV.

The chain carries TRBV4-2 and TRBJ2-5; tentative D call: TRBD2 (6 bases). Germline V gene sequence: CDR1 LGHNA, CDR2 YNFKEQ. Trimming stripped 4 bases from V and 2 bases from J, with 17 bases between. The CDR3 loop spans 16 amino acids. Written as DNA, the CDR3 is TGTGCCAGCAGCCCACTGGGGGGATTTCGTCAAGAGACCCAGTACTTC. As protein: CASSPLGGFRQETQYF.

The chain is built from TRBV6-5 and TRBJ1-2, with D hard to call. The CDR3 spans 16 residues. V lost 0 bases, J lost 4 bases, and 15 bases lay in between. Germline lookup yields CDR1 MNHEY and CDR2 SVGAGI. Here the CDR3 reads CASSYSRDPMGYGYTF. The DNA for the CDR3 is TGTGCCAGCAGTTACTCCCGGGATCCCATGGGCTATGGCTACACCTTC.

This chain uses TRBV5-1 with TRBJ1-6; 7 bases agree with TRBD1. This CDR3 spans 16 amino acids. Unmatched junction bases numbered 7, after V lost 0 bases and J lost 7 bases. Germline CDR1 and CDR2: SGHRS and YFSETQ. The CDR3 reads CASSLGVDRANSPLHF. CDR3 sequence (DNA): TGCGCCAGCAGCTTGGGGGTAGACAGGGCGAATTCACCCCTCCACTTT.

V usage is TRBV14 and J usage is TRBJ1-2; perhaps TRBD1 as D (6 bases). Per the germline V gene, CDR1 is SGHDN and CDR2 is FVKESK. This CDR3 has 14 residues. Trimming cost V 0 bases and J 8 bases, with 13 bases left between them. CDR3: CASSQDRGAWGYTF. The CDR3 nucleotides are TGTGCCAGCAGCCAAGATCGGGGGGCGTGGGGCTACACCTTC.

The chain is built from TRBV18 and TRBJ2-1; TRBD2 is a possible D gene (6 bases). This CDR3 region has 15 residues. Germline loops: CDR1 KGHSH, CDR2 LQKENI. With 4 bases removed from V and 3 bases from J, the gap between germline ends came to 13 bases. CDR3 in amino acids: CASSLSSANYNEQFF. In DNA form, the CDR3 reads TGTGCCAGCTCACTCTCTAGCGCTAACTACAATGAGCAGTTCTTC.

The chain joins TRBV2 to TRBJ2-3; 7 nucleotides agree with TRBD2. V was clipped by 6 bases and J by 1 base; unmatched bases: 13. Per the germline V gene, CDR1 is SNHLY and CDR2 is FYNNEI. The CDR3 sequence is 17 residues long. This chain's CDR3 is CASRYLMEAGRTDTQYF. The DNA for the CDR3 is TGTGCCAGCAGATACCTCATGGAAGCGGGGCGCACAGATACGCAGTATTTT.

On this clone itself: One end of the junction fails to match germline, which may point to a read error. The genes are TRBV6-5 and TRBJ1-1, with D possibly TRBD1 on 6 matching bases. Germline assignment: CDR1 MNHEY and CDR2 SVGAGI. The CDR3 contains 15 residues. For the CDR3, the DNA is TGTGCCAGCAGCTACTTCTGGGGGCCCCAGTTTTTTGCTTTCTTT. This encodes CASSYFWGPQFFAFF.

This chain connects TRBV27 to TRBJ2-1; TRBD2 might be the D (5 bases). Germline assignment: CDR1 MNHEY and CDR2 SMNVEV (reference sequence). The CDR3 spans 13 residues. The V end was cut by 6 bases, the J end by 4 bases, with 10 bases between. The CDR3 sequence is CASRSGTYNEQFF. The CDR3 nucleotides are TGTGCCAGCAGGAGCGGAACATACAATGAGCAGTTCTTC.

The chain carries TRBV28 and TRBJ2-5; 14 nucleotides agree with TRBD2. CDR1 MDHEN and CDR2 SYDVKM come from the germline V gene. This CDR3 contains 15 residues. Trimming took 6 bases from V and 4 from J; bases not matched to a gene: 4. DNA of the CDR3: TGTGCCAGCAGCTGGGGACTAGCGGGAGTAGAGACCCAGTACTTC. Translated, it gives CASSWGLAGVETQYF.

The rearrangement uses TRBV7-9 and TRBJ2-7; D is possibly TRBD2 (6 bases). Trimming took off 1 base at V and 3 bases at J, with 16 bases between the two ends. Germline lookup yields CDR1 SEHNR and CDR2 FQNEAQ (reference sequence). This CDR3 comprises 16 residues. The CDR3 DNA reads as TGTGCCAGCAGCTTAGATGCGGGGCCGCAATTCTACGAGCAGTACTTC. Translating gives CASSLDAGPQFYEQYF.

The J gene is TRBJ1-2, the V gene TRBV28, with D perhaps TRBD1 (6 bases). Trimming shortened V by 1 base and J by 0 bases, and 15 bases separated the two germline ends. The CDR3 totals 17 residues. Germline V gives CDR1 MDHEN, CDR2 SYDVKM. CDR3 amino acids: CASSLYPQGRANYGYTF. The CDR3 DNA sequence: TGTGCCAGCAGTTTATATCCCCAGGGGCGAGCTAACTATGGCTACACCTTC.

The chain has TRBV10-3 and TRBJ1-2; D is ambiguous. This CDR3 spans 15 amino acids. The V gene's germline CDR1 is ENHRY and CDR2 SYGVKD. CDR3 coding DNA: TGTGCTATAGGCCGGGAAGCGACTTCCAACTATGGCTACACCTTC. Translating it yields CAIGREATSNYGYTF.

The chain links TRBV5-1 to TRBJ1-2, with D possibly TRBD1 on 5 matching bases. The V gene's germline CDR1 is SGHRS and CDR2 YFSETQ. V was pared by 4 bases and J by 5 bases, with 21 bases between. The CDR3 spans 16 residues. The CDR3 DNA sequence: TGCGCCAGCAGCACCGGCCAGGGCCTTGGGACTTATGGCTACACCTTC. Protein product: CASSTGQGLGTYGYTF.

The chain couples TRBV4-1 to TRBJ2-5, with 8 bases fitting TRBD1. Trimming at V came to 5 bases and at J to 4 bases, leaving 3 bases not matched to a gene. Germline assignment: CDR1 MGHRA and CDR2 YSYEKL. The CDR3 runs 13 residues. The CDR3 nucleotides read TGCGCCAGCAGCGCTACAGGGGGAGAGACCCAGTACTTC. Its protein is CASSATGGETQYF.

The gene calls are TRBV10-3 and TRBJ1-4; perhaps TRBD1 as D (6 bases). The CDR3 consists of 16 residues. The germline V gene has CDR1 ENHRY and CDR2 SYGVKD. The V and J ends lost 2 bases and 2 bases respectively, with 12 bases between them. CDR3 region: CAISEAHRATNEKLFF. In DNA form, the CDR3 reads TGTGCCATCAGTGAGGCACACAGGGCGACTAATGAAAAACTGTTTTTT.

The J gene is TRBJ2-7, the V gene TRBV29-1, with TRBD1 identical over 8 bases. The J segment lost 2 bases and the V segment lost 7 bases, leaving 7 bases of the junction unmatched. CDR1 SQVTM and CDR2 ANQGSEA come from the germline V gene. The length of the CDR3 is 13 residues. Here the CDR3 reads CSARTGTTYEQYF. Here the CDR3 DNA reads TGCAGCGCCCGGACAGGGACGACCTACGAGCAGTACTTC.

This chain connects TRBV14 to TRBJ1-2, with D tentatively TRBD1 (6 bases). This CDR3 spans 15 amino acids. Trimming shortened V by 1 base and J by 5 bases, and 14 bases separated the two germline ends. From germline, CDR1 is SGHDN and CDR2 FVKESK. This CDR3 is CASSQVAGVDYGYTF. CDR3 DNA: TGTGCCAGCAGCCAAGTGGCAGGGGTAGATTATGGCTACACCTTC.